The 7 T cell receptor beta chains below all came from one sample that was sequenced in a study of OX40 agonist ivuxolimab in advanced cancers. The repertoire was sequenced with immunoSEQ multiplex PCR; TCRdb's copy has only in-frame clones and lacks some. The repertoire holds around 80,000 clones, with over 85% as singletons. Sequences were derived from CD4+ or CD8+ T cells sorted from blood, sampled in a trial of the OX40 agonist ivuxolimab. Every receptor here comes from an adult with an advanced solid tumor such as melanoma, head and neck, liver or kidney cancer.

The table lists this clone with a count of one. The gene calls are TRBV9 and TRBJ2-3; no definite D call. Germline V lookup: CDR1 SGDLS, CDR2 YYNGEE. Trimming removed 1 base from V and 0 bases from J, with 0 bases in between. CDR3 length: 12 amino acids. The CDR3, as DNA: TGTGCCAGCAGCGTAAGCACAGATACGCAGTATTTT. Protein: CASSVSTDTQYF.

The gene calls are TRBV7-3 and TRBJ1-3; D not certain. This CDR3 has 15 amino acids. The ends were cut back, 4 bases at V and 2 bases at J, with 12 bases in the middle. Germline CDR1 reads SGHTA; CDR2 reads FQGTGA. This CDR3 is CASSSGPFAGNTIYF. DNA of the CDR3: TGTGCCAGCAGCTCCGGTCCCTTTGCTGGAAACACCATATATTTT.

The V gene is TRBV11-2, the J gene TRBJ2-7; no reliable D call. The length of the CDR3 is 13 residues. The V gene lost 3 bases and the J gene lost 4 bases, with 10 bases spanning the gap. Germline V lookup: CDR1 SGHAT, CDR2 FQNNGV. The CDR3 reads CASSFRPLYEQYF. The CDR3 DNA reads TGTGCCAGCAGCTTCCGACCCTTATACGAGCAGTACTTC. Using reference TRBV11-2 and TRBJ2-7 for the parts outside the CDR3, the full variable domain is EAGVAQSPRYKIIEKRQSVAFWCNPISGHATLYWYQQILGQGPKLLIQFQNNGVVDDSQLPKDRFSAERLKGVDSTLKIQPAKLEDSAVYLCASSFRPLYEQYFGPGTRLTVT.

This chain joins TRBV11-2 and TRBJ1-2; D remains unclear. Germline CDR1 SGHAT, CDR2 FQNNGV. The length of the CDR3 is 13 residues. V was trimmed by 0 bases and J by 7 bases, leaving 9 bases between them. DNA for the CDR3: TGTGCCAGCAGCTTAGATAGAATCGGTGGCTACACCTTC. Translation gives CASSLDRIGGYTF. Variable domain in full (rest from reference TRBV11-2 and TRBJ1-2): EAGVAQSPRYKIIEKRQSVAFWCNPISGHATLYWYQQILGQGPKLLIQFQNNGVVDDSQLPKDRFSAERLKGVDSTLKIQPAKLEDSAVYLCASSLDRIGGYTFGSGTRLTVV.

Only a few counts were recorded for this clone. CDR3 sequence (DNA): TGTGCCAGCACCCCGCCCGGGGTAGGAAACACCATATATTTT. It translates to CASTPPGVGNTIYF. The gene calls are TRBV11-2 and TRBJ1-3; the D is unclear. Germline CDR1 and CDR2: SGHAT and FQNNGV. This CDR3 is built from 14 residues. The V and J ends lost 7 bases and 4 bases respectively, with 14 bases between them.

The rearrangement links TRBV5-1 to TRBJ2-5, with D possibly matching TRBD1 (6 bases). CDR1 SGHRS and CDR2 YFSETQ come from the germline V gene. There are 15 residues in the CDR3. Trimming cost V 4 bases and J 5 bases, with 18 bases left between them. CDR3 sequence: CASSAGDKSGETQYF. The CDR3, as DNA: TGCGCCAGCAGCGCCGGGGACAAGTCGGGTGAGACCCAGTACTTC.

The chain joins TRBV27 to TRBJ1-2; perhaps TRBD1 as D (6 bases). The CDR3 totals 15 residues. Trimming took off 0 bases at V and 2 bases at J, with 10 bases between the two ends. The germline V gene encodes CDR1 MNHEY and CDR2 SMNVEV (reference sequence). The CDR3 loop is CASSLSLDRNYGYTF. The CDR3 nucleotides read TGTGCCAGCAGTTTATCTCTAGACAGGAACTATGGCTACACCTTC.